These 29 T cell receptor beta chains were all obtained from the same sample, sequenced in a study of T cell responses to AZD1222 COVID-19 vaccine. Repertoires were generated with immunoSEQ multiplex PCR, while TCRdb's copy carries only in-frame clones and drops some. The profile shows 140,000 to 150,000 clones, around 90% of them singletons. The sequenced sample was peripheral blood, obtained on day 0 of AZD1222 vaccination. The receptor source for this set is an adult in good health.

V usage is TRBV7-3 and J usage is TRBJ2-1, with 8 bases identical to TRBD2. Germline trimming cut 4 bases from V and 2 bases from J; bases unmatched to any gene: 4. The length of the CDR3 is 15 residues. CDR1 and CDR2 (germline): SGHTA, FQGTGA. The CDR3, as DNA: TGTGCCAGCAGCTCCTACGGGGGGGCCTACAATGAGCAGTTCTTC. Translated, it gives CASSSYGGAYNEQFF.

This clone is a singleton in its sample. The chain couples TRBV4-1 to TRBJ2-1, with 10 nucleotides matching TRBD2. Germline trimming cut 3 bases from V and 5 bases from J; bases unmatched to any gene: 7. CDR1 is MGHRA and CDR2 is YSYEKL in the germline V gene. The CDR3 is 16 residues long. The CDR3 DNA reads TGCGCCAGCAGCCATACCTGGACTAGCGGAAACAATGAGCAGTTCTTC. Amino acid sequence: CASSHTWTSGNNEQFF.

The chain joins TRBV28 to TRBJ2-1; 8 bases fit TRBD2. CDR1 is MDHEN and CDR2 is SYDVKM in the germline V gene. The CDR3 covers 16 residues. After removal of 4 bases from V and 6 bases from J, the junction contained 11 bases not matched to a gene. The CDR3 region has the DNA TGTGCCAGCAGTTCCTCCCCAGCGGGAGTAGGCAATGAGCAGTTCTTC. This encodes CASSSSPAGVGNEQFF.

This clone has only one observation. CDR3 nucleotide sequence: TGTGCCAGCAGTTTGAACAGGGTAGTAAAGAACACTGAAGCTTTCTTT. This translates into CASSLNRVVKNTEAFF. The chain recombines TRBV27 with TRBJ1-1, with D tentatively TRBD1 (6 bases). V was clipped by 3 bases and J by 1 base, with 15 bases between them. The CDR3 length is 16 residues. Germline lookup yields CDR1 MNHEY and CDR2 SMNVEV (reference sequence).

This rearrangement joins TRBV15 to TRBJ2-7; 10 bases are shared with TRBD2. The CDR3 spans 14 residues. Germline assignment: CDR1 LNHNV and CDR2 YYDKDF (reference sequence). V was clipped by 8 bases and J by 4 bases; unmatched bases: 8. CDR3 DNA sequence: TGTGCCACCTCTAGGGGACTAGCGAGGTACGAGCAGTACTTC. Protein product: CATSRGLARYEQYF.

The V and J genes are TRBV5-1 and TRBJ2-5; tentative D call: TRBD1 (5 bases). CDR3 length: 14 residues. Trimming took 0 bases from V and 4 from J, leaving 10 bases between them. The germline CDR1 and CDR2 sequences are SGHRS and YFSETQ. This CDR3 reads CASSLVQGGETQYF. CDR3 nucleotides: TGCGCCAGCAGCTTGGTCCAGGGTGGAGAGACCCAGTACTTC.

The genes are TRBV6-5 and TRBJ1-1; the D is unclear. The CDR3 is 15 residues long. V was clipped by 0 bases and J by 4 bases, with 12 bases between them. CDR1 MNHEY and CDR2 SVGAGI come from the germline V gene. The CDR3 DNA sequence: TGTGCCAGCAGTTACTCTACGGAGGGAGGCACTGAAGCTTTCTTT. This translates into CASSYSTEGGTEAFF.

This chain connects TRBV5-1 to TRBJ2-5; no firm D call. Germline CDR1 SGHRS, CDR2 YFSETQ. Deletions cut 0 bases from V and 4 bases from J, with 7 bases between. The CDR3 sequence is 13 residues long. For the CDR3, the DNA is TGCGCCAGCAGCTTGGCCGGCGCAGAGACCCAGTACTTC. As protein: CASSLAGAETQYF. Using reference TRBV5-1 and TRBJ2-5 for the parts outside the CDR3, the full variable domain is KAGVTQTPRYLIKTRGQQVTLSCSPISGHRSVSWYQQTPGQGLQFLFEYFSETQRNKGNFPGRFSGRQFSNSRSEMNVSTLELGDSALYLCASSLAGAETQYFGPGTRLLVL.

The rearrangement joins TRBV5-1 to TRBJ1-6; D is undetermined. V was clipped by 2 bases and J by 7 bases, with 7 bases between them. Germline-derived CDR1 and CDR2 are SGHRS and YFSETQ. The CDR3 runs to 13 residues. This CDR3 reads CASSFAPNSPLHF. CDR3 DNA sequence: TGCGCCAGCAGCTTCGCCCCCAATTCACCCCTCCACTTT.

The chain couples TRBV18 to TRBJ1-4; D is unclear. Germline V CDR1 and CDR2: KGHSH, LQKENI. Trimming took 1 base from V and 6 from J, leaving 9 bases between them. The CDR3 totals 14 residues. The CDR3 region is CASSPLPGYEKLFF. CDR3 DNA sequence: TGTGCCAGCTCACCACTGCCGGGATATGAAAAACTGTTTTTT.

This chain uses TRBV19 with TRBJ1-1; D might be TRBD1 (6 bases). This CDR3 is built from 12 residues. Trimming took off 7 bases at V and 8 bases at J, with 14 bases between the two ends. Per germline, CDR1 LNHDA and CDR2 SQIVND (reference sequence). DNA of the CDR3: TGTGCCAGTACTACAGGGTTACGCGAAGCTTTCTTT. Translated: CASTTGLREAFF.

This clone occurred many times. The V and J genes are TRBV9 and TRBJ1-3; TRBD1 agrees at 9 bases. CDR3 length equals 15 residues. V lost 4 bases and J lost 2; bases outside the gene matches: 4. Germline V gene data show CDR1 as SGDLS and CDR2 as YYNGEE. The CDR3 sequence: CASSTRTGAGNTIYF. CDR3 bases: TGTGCCAGCAGCACACGGACAGGGGCTGGAAACACCATATATTTT.

The chain combines TRBV4-3 with TRBJ1-1; D not resolved. Trimming removed 4 bases from V and 5 bases from J, with 11 bases in between. Germline V lookup: CDR1 LGHNA, CDR2 YSLEER. The CDR3 contains 13 residues. CDR3 sequence: CASSRQPGTEAFF. For the CDR3, the DNA is TGCGCCAGCAGCCGACAACCCGGGACTGAAGCTTTCTTT.

The rearrangement uses TRBV6-4 and TRBJ2-2; 12 nucleotides line up with TRBD2. The CDR3 totals 15 residues. The junction had 7 bases not matched to a gene; V was cut back by 5 bases and J by 9 bases. Germline CDR1 is MRHNA and CDR2 is SNTAGT. This CDR3 is CASSPLAGGPRELFF. In DNA form, the CDR3 reads TGTGCCAGCAGTCCTCTAGCGGGAGGGCCTAGGGAGCTGTTTTTT.

This clone came up once. This chain links TRBV4-3 with TRBJ1-1, with 11 bases identical to TRBD1. This CDR3 is built from 15 residues. After removal of 2 bases from V and 4 bases from J, the junction contained 3 bases not matched to a gene. Germline V gene data show CDR1 as LGHNA and CDR2 as YSLEER. The CDR3 sequence: CASSQRGTGGTEAFF. For the CDR3, the DNA is TGCGCCAGCAGCCAAAGGGGGACAGGGGGCACTGAAGCTTTCTTT.

The CDR3 region has the DNA TGTGCCAGCAGTGAGATAGCGGGCACAGATACGCAGTATTTT. The encoded protein is CASSEIAGTDTQYF. This rearrangement joins TRBV2 to TRBJ2-3; D is perhaps TRBD2 (6 bases). V lost 3 bases, J lost 1 base, and 8 bases lay in between. This CDR3 is 14 amino acids long. Germline CDR1 and CDR2: SNHLY and FYNNEI. Using reference TRBV2 and TRBJ2-3 for the parts outside the CDR3, the full variable domain is EPEVTQTPSHQVTQMGQEVILRCVPISNHLYFYWYRQILGQKVEFLVSFYNNEISEKSEIFDDQFSVERPDGSNFTLKIRSTKLEDSAMYFCASSEIAGTDTQYFGPGTRLTVL.

The chain joins TRBV5-4 to TRBJ2-7; 10 bases are a match to TRBD1. Germline loops: CDR1 SGHNT, CDR2 YYREEE (reference sequence). This CDR3 comprises 15 residues. The ends lost 7 bases at V and 3 bases at J; junction bases unmatched: 10. The CDR3 nucleotides are TGTGCCAGCGGACAGGGGGGAGCCCAGTTCTACGAGCAGTACTTC. Its protein product is CASGQGGAQFYEQYF.

This clone has only one observation. The rearrangement links TRBV7-3 to TRBJ2-5; D is undetermined. Germline lookup yields CDR1 SGHTA and CDR2 FQGTGA. The ends were cut back, 5 bases at V and 5 bases at J, with 12 bases in the middle. This CDR3 comprises 13 residues. In DNA form, the CDR3 reads TGTGCCAGCAGCCCAAACTTTGGGGAGACCCAGTACTTC. This translates into CASSPNFGETQYF.

J is TRBJ2-5 and V is TRBV5-1; 9 bases match TRBD1. Germline CDR1 and CDR2: SGHRS and YFSETQ. Germline trimming cut 6 bases from V and 4 bases from J; bases unmatched to any gene: 10. CDR3 length: 15 amino acids. CDR3 nucleotides: TGCGCCAGCACCGTAGGAGACAGGGGGGGAGAGACCCAGTACTTC. Encoded protein: CASTVGDRGGETQYF. Full variable domain (remainder filled in from reference TRBV5-1 and TRBJ2-5): KAGVTQTPRYLIKTRGQQVTLSCSPISGHRSVSWYQQTPGQGLQFLFEYFSETQRNKGNFPGRFSGRQFSNSRSEMNVSTLELGDSALYLCASTVGDRGGETQYFGPGTRLLVL.

The chain employs TRBV4-3 and TRBJ2-2, with 12 nucleotides matching TRBD2. Trimming cost V 0 bases and J 4 bases; bases outside gene matches: 6. The CDR3 contains 18 residues. Germline V lookup: CDR1 LGHNA, CDR2 YSLEER. CDR3 coding DNA: TGCGCCAGCAGCCAAGAGCCCCTAGCGGGAGGGGGCACCGGGGAGCTGTTTTTT. Residues: CASSQEPLAGGGTGELFF.

This clone is a singleton in its sample. The V call is TRBV24-1, the J call TRBJ2-5; D is perhaps TRBD1 (6 bases). The length of the CDR3 is 15 residues. Germline CDR1 and CDR2: KGHDR and SFDVKD. Trimming left V 4 bases short and J 3 bases short, with 14 bases between. CDR3 region: CATSDRTGMKETQYF. The CDR3 DNA is TGTGCCACCAGTGACCGAACAGGGATGAAAGAGACCCAGTACTTC.

The chain carries TRBV6-6 and TRBJ2-7; D tentatively reads TRBD1 or TRBD2 (5 bases each). Germline V gives CDR1 MNHNY, CDR2 SVGAGI (reference sequence). This CDR3 has 12 amino acids. The V end lost 8 bases, the J end lost 3 bases, and 11 bases lay between the germline ends. The CDR3 sequence is CASRGPYYEQYF. CDR3 nucleotide sequence: TGTGCCAGCCGGGGCCCCTACTACGAGCAGTACTTC.

The CDR3 is CASSARAETEAFF. In DNA form, the CDR3 reads TGTGCCAGCAGTGCCCGGGCCGAGACTGAAGCTTTCTTT. The chain joins TRBV2 to TRBJ1-1; no reliable D call. Germline CDR1 SNHLY, CDR2 FYNNEI. The CDR3 is 13 amino acids. The V end was cut by 4 bases, the J end by 5 bases, with 11 bases between.

In this sample, this clone turned up once. This chain uses TRBV15 with TRBJ2-7; no clear D gene. This CDR3 has 15 amino acids. Germline CDR1 is LNHNV and CDR2 is YYDKDF (reference sequence). V was cut by 0 bases and J by 1 base, with 10 bases left in between. The CDR3 loop reads CATSRDYANSYEQYF. CDR3 sequence (DNA): TGTGCCACCAGCAGAGATTACGCGAATTCCTACGAGCAGTACTTC.

V is TRBV14 and J is TRBJ2-1; 15 bases align to TRBD2. This CDR3 has 21 residues. Germline V gene lookup returns CDR1 SGHDN and CDR2 FVKESK. The trim removed 2 bases at V and 0 bases at J, leaving 11 bases unmatched. CDR3 protein: CASSQLGLAGGARSSYNEQFF. The CDR3 nucleotides read TGTGCCAGCAGCCAATTGGGACTAGCGGGAGGTGCGAGGAGCTCCTACAATGAGCAGTTCTTC.

The rearrangement joins TRBV6-5 to TRBJ2-5; 9 bases agree with TRBD1. Germline CDR1 is MNHEY and CDR2 is SVGAGI. J lost 7 bases, V lost 5 bases, and 8 bases had no gene match. The CDR3 runs 14 residues. The CDR3 nucleotides are TGTGCCAGCAGTAAACAGGGGGCTGGCGGGACCCAGTACTTC. Its protein is CASSKQGAGGTQYF.

This clone was detected a few times. V is TRBV5-4 and J is TRBJ2-1; D remains unclear. Germline CDR1 and CDR2: SGHNT and YYREEE (reference sequence). V was pared by 2 bases and J by 0 bases, with 3 bases between. This CDR3 is built from 13 residues. The CDR3 DNA reads as TGTGCCAGCAGCTTTACCTCCTACAATGAGCAGTTCTTC. Encoded protein: CASSFTSYNEQFF.

This chain connects TRBV28 to TRBJ2-2; 7 bases fit TRBD2. V gave up 8 bases and J gave up 3 bases; unmatched junction bases: 6. Germline CDR1 and CDR2: MDHEN and SYDVKM. The CDR3 is 14 residues long. The CDR3 DNA is TGTGCCAGCCAGGGAGGGGCCGACACCGGGGAGCTGTTTTTT. Its protein is CASQGGADTGELFF.

The chain combines TRBV27 with TRBJ1-2, with D unclear. V was pared by 6 bases and J by 4 bases, with 24 bases between. The V gene's germline CDR1 is MNHEY and CDR2 SMNVEV (reference sequence). The CDR3 covers 17 residues. CDR3: CASSPDHQYPRAYGYTF. CDR3 nucleotide sequence: TGTGCCAGCAGCCCGGACCATCAATATCCACGTGCCTATGGCTACACCTTC.